A single sample gave rise to the 21 T cell receptor beta chains below, sequenced in a study of OX40 agonist ivuxolimab in advanced cancers. Sequencing used immunoSEQ multiplex PCR; TCRdb keeps in-frame clones, though not all of them. The data contain about 70,000 clones, more than 80% of them singletons. The sample consisted of CD4+ or CD8+ T cells sorted from blood, taken in a trial of the OX40 agonist ivuxolimab. These receptors originate from an adult with an advanced solid tumor such as melanoma, head and neck, liver or kidney cancer.

The gene calls are TRBV7-9 and TRBJ2-7, with 7 bases fitting TRBD1. The germline gives CDR1 SEHNR, CDR2 FQNEAQ (reference sequence). The CDR3 extends over 14 amino acids. J lost 0 bases, V lost 3 bases, and 2 bases had no gene match. Here the CDR3 reads CASSFTGDSYEQYF. The CDR3 region has the DNA TGTGCCAGCAGCTTTACAGGGGACTCCTACGAGCAGTACTTC.

This sequence joins TRBV2 and TRBJ2-6, with D perhaps matching TRBD2 (6 bases). The V gene lost 6 bases and the J gene lost 3 bases, with 9 bases spanning the gap. CDR1 is SNHLY and CDR2 is FYNNEI in the germline V gene. The CDR3 has 14 amino acids. For the CDR3, the DNA is TGTGCCAGCAGGAGGGAGGTTGGGGCCAACGTCCTGACTTTC. It codes for CASRREVGANVLTF.

This chain connects TRBV5-5 to TRBJ1-2; D is unresolved. Looked up from germline, CDR1 is SGHKS and CDR2 is YYEKEE (reference sequence). The CDR3 is 12 amino acids. Trimming stripped 5 bases from V and 3 bases from J, with 8 bases between. This CDR3 is CASRPFDYGYTF. The CDR3 DNA reads TGTGCCAGCAGACCGTTCGACTATGGCTACACCTTC.

V usage is TRBV7-8 and J usage is TRBJ2-7; D possibly corresponds to TRBD2 (6 bases). V lost 4 bases, J lost 6 bases, and 16 bases lay in between. Germline loops: CDR1 SGHVS, CDR2 FQNEAQ. The CDR3 is made up of 14 amino acids. CDR3 nucleotide sequence: TGTGCCAGCAGCTGGACTACTTTCAGGGCCGAGCAGTACTTC. Its protein is CASSWTTFRAEQYF. The entire variable domain, with the rest obtained from reference TRBV7-8 and TRBJ2-7, is as follows: GAGVSQSPRYKVAKRGQDVALRCDPISGHVSLFWYQQALGQGPEFLTYFQNEAQLDKSGLPSDRFFAERPEGSVSTLKIQRTQQEDSAVYLCASSWTTFRAEQYFGPGTRLTVT.

The chain is built from TRBV10-3 and TRBJ2-3; the D gene is possibly TRBD2 (6 bases). V lost 4 bases, J lost 2 bases, and 7 bases lay in between. The germline gives CDR1 ENHRY, CDR2 SYGVKD. The CDR3 extends over 13 amino acids. This CDR3 is CAISGTTTDTQYF. CDR3 sequence (DNA): TGTGCCATCAGTGGGACTACCACAGATACGCAGTATTTT.

The chain recombines TRBV11-2 with TRBJ2-7; D gene uncertain. Germline CDR1 is SGHAT and CDR2 is FQNNGV. V lost 0 bases to trimming and J lost 4 bases, with 4 bases between them. The CDR3 runs to 12 residues. CDR3: CASSLEGYEQYF. The CDR3 DNA is TGTGCCAGCAGCTTAGAGGGATACGAGCAGTACTTC.

The chain uses TRBV5-1 and TRBJ1-1; D not certain. Trimming cost V 3 bases and J 2 bases, with 11 bases left between them. Germline assignment: CDR1 SGHRS and CDR2 YFSETQ. The CDR3 runs to 14 residues. In nucleotides, the CDR3 is TGCGCCAGCAGCTCGGACCTTTTCAACACTGAAGCTTTCTTT. This translates into CASSSDLFNTEAFF.

The gene calls are TRBV4-3 and TRBJ1-4; tentatively, D is TRBD1 (5 bases). This CDR3 has 16 amino acids. With 0 bases removed from V and 5 bases from J, the gap between germline ends came to 13 bases. The germline V gene encodes CDR1 LGHNA and CDR2 YSLEER. As DNA, the CDR3 is TGCGCCAGCAGCCAAGAGCCGGGGGACGGAAATGAAAAACTGTTTTTT. This sequence encodes CASSQEPGDGNEKLFF.

The chain is built from TRBV7-9 and TRBJ1-4; TRBD1 is a possible D gene (6 bases). CDR1 and CDR2 (germline): SEHNR, FQNEAQ (reference sequence). The CDR3 runs 17 residues. V was trimmed by 4 bases and J by 5 bases, leaving 20 bases between them. The CDR3 DNA is TGTGCCAGCAGCTCTAGAGGGGTCGGGACAAGGAATGAAAAACTGTTTTTT. It codes for CASSSRGVGTRNEKLFF.

The V and J genes are TRBV27 and TRBJ2-7; tentatively, D is TRBD1 or TRBD2 (5 bases each). V was cut by 2 bases and J by 6 bases, with 11 bases left in between. The CDR3 totals 13 residues. CDR1 MNHEY and CDR2 SMNVEV come from the germline V gene (reference sequence). The CDR3 sequence is CASSLRGMSEQYF. The DNA for the CDR3 is TGTGCCAGCAGTTTACGGGGCATGAGCGAGCAGTACTTC.

The chain carries TRBV11-1 and TRBJ2-1, with 12 bases identical to TRBD2. Losses at the gene ends were 2 bases for V and 15 bases for J; bases not matched to a gene: 5. Looked up from germline, CDR1 is SGHAT and CDR2 is FQDESV (reference sequence). CDR3 length: 13 residues. The CDR3 region is CASSLPSGGAPFF. In DNA form, the CDR3 reads TGTGCCAGCAGCTTACCTAGCGGGGGGGCTCCGTTCTTC.

A few counts support this clone. The genes are TRBV28 and TRBJ2-7; 7 bases are shared with TRBD1. Per the germline V gene, CDR1 is MDHEN and CDR2 is SYDVKM. V lost 5 bases to trimming and J lost 4 bases; unmatched junction nucleotides: 11. This CDR3 spans 15 amino acids. The CDR3 sequence: CASSPRDRSLYEQYF. CDR3 nucleotide sequence: TGTGCCAGCAGTCCCCGGGACAGATCCCTTTACGAGCAGTACTTC.

The chain employs TRBV4-1 and TRBJ1-1; 8 bases match TRBD1. Per germline, CDR1 MGHRA and CDR2 YSYEKL. J gave up 0 bases and V 2 bases, and 2 bases lay outside the gene matches. The CDR3 length is 15 residues. The CDR3 loop reads CASSQRQGMNTEAFF. The CDR3 DNA follows: TGCGCCAGCAGCCAAAGACAGGGGATGAACACTGAAGCTTTCTTT.

The gene calls are TRBV25-1 and TRBJ2-7, with 9 bases identical to TRBD1. Germline-derived CDR1 and CDR2 are MGHDK and SYGVNS. The CDR3 is 16 amino acids. Unmatched junction bases numbered 6, after V lost 1 base and J lost 2 bases. CDR3 DNA: TGTGCCAGCAGTGAATCCGGGACAGGGAATCCCTACGAGCAGTACTTC. Translation: CASSESGTGNPYEQYF.

The chain joins TRBV30 to TRBJ2-5; 12 bases agree with TRBD2. V lost 5 bases to trimming and J lost 3 bases; unmatched junction nucleotides: 7. The CDR3 is made up of 15 amino acids. The germline V gene encodes CDR1 GTSNPN and CDR2 SVGIG (reference sequence). CDR3 sequence: CAWAERLAGEETQYF. The DNA of the CDR3 is TGTGCCTGGGCCGAAAGACTAGCGGGGGAAGAGACCCAGTACTTC.

The chain has TRBV5-6 and TRBJ2-6; 7 bases align to TRBD2. The CDR3 runs to 17 residues. Germline loops: CDR1 SGHDT, CDR2 YYEEEE. Trimming removed 4 bases from V and 7 bases from J; junction bases left unmatched: 14. The CDR3 DNA reads as TGTGCCAGCAGCAGGCTAGCGGAGGCCCCGGCCGCCAACGTCCTGACTTTC. Amino acids: CASSRLAEAPAANVLTF.

The chain has TRBV2 and TRBJ1-4, with TRBD1 matching over 9 bases. The ends lost 6 bases at V and 8 bases at J; junction bases unmatched: 4. In germline, CDR1 is SNHLY, CDR2 FYNNEI. There are 13 residues in the CDR3. CDR3 nucleotide sequence: TGTGCCAGCAGGGACAGGGGAACCGAAAAACTGTTTTTT. Its translation: CASRDRGTEKLFF.

The chain links TRBV30 to TRBJ2-6, with D perhaps matching TRBD1 (6 bases). Per germline, CDR1 GTSNPN and CDR2 SVGIG (reference sequence). The CDR3 runs 17 residues. Trimming removed 1 base at V and 1 base at J, with 14 bases between. This chain's CDR3 is CAWSADHRDSGANVLTF. CDR3 nucleotide sequence: TGTGCCTGGAGTGCGGATCACAGGGATTCTGGGGCCAACGTCCTGACTTTC.

The chain employs TRBV25-1 and TRBJ1-1; D is ambiguous. Germline V gene data show CDR1 as MGHDK and CDR2 as SYGVNS. The CDR3 covers 12 residues. V dropped 3 bases and J dropped 4 bases, with 6 bases sitting between them. The CDR3, as DNA: TGTGCCAGCAGTGACCGACCCACTGAAGCTTTCTTT. Translation gives CASSDRPTEAFF.

The chain employs TRBV5-1 and TRBJ1-1; D gene unclear. The germline V gene encodes CDR1 SGHRS and CDR2 YFSETQ. The V end lost 4 bases, the J end lost 1 base, and 14 bases lay between the germline ends. This CDR3 spans 15 amino acids. The CDR3 sequence is CASSTGSLSNTEAFF. DNA of the CDR3: TGCGCCAGCAGCACTGGGAGCCTATCGAACACTGAAGCTTTCTTT.

This clone appeared once. The rearrangement links TRBV5-6 to TRBJ2-6; possibly TRBD1 for D (6 bases). Germline assignment: CDR1 SGHDT and CDR2 YYEEEE. Trimming stripped 0 bases from V and 1 base from J, with 11 bases between. The CDR3 contains 17 residues. This CDR3 is CASSLALGTSGANVLTF. Written as DNA, the CDR3 is TGTGCCAGCAGCTTGGCACTCGGGACATCTGGGGCCAACGTCCTGACTTTC.